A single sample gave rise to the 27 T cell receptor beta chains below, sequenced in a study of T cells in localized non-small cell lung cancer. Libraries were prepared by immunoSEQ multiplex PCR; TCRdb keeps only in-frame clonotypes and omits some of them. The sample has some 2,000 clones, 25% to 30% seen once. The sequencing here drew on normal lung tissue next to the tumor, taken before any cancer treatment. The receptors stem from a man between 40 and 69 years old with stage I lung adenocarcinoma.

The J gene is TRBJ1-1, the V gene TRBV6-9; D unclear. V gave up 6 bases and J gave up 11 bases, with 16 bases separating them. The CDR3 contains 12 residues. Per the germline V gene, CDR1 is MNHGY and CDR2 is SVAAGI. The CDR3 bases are TGTGCCAGCAGGTACGAGGAGCTTGGGGCTTTCTTT. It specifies CASRYEELGAFF.

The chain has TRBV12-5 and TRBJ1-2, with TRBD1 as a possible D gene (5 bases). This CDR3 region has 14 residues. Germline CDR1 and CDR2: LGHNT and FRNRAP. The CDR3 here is CASGGGTPFYGYTF. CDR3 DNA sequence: TGTGCCAGCGGCGGGGGGACCCCCTTCTATGGCTACACCTTC.

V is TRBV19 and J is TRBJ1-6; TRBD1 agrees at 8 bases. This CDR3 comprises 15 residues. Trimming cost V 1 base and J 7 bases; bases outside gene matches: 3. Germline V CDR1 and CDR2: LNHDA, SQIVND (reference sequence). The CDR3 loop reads CASSIGGTGNSPLHF. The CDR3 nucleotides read TGTGCCAGTAGTATAGGAGGGACAGGAAATTCACCCCTCCACTTT.

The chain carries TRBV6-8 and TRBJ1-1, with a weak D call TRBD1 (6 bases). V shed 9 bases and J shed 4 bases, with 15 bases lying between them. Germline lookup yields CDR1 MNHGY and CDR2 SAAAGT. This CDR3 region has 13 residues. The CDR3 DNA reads TGTGCCAGTGGAACAGGGCGGAGCACTGAAGCTTTCTTT. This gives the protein CASGTGRSTEAFF.

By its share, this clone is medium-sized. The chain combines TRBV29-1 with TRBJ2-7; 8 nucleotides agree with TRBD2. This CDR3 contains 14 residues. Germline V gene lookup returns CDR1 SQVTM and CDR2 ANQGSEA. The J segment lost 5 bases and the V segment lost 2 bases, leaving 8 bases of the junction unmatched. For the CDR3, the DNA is TGCAGCGTTGAAAAGGGTCGGGGGGGTAACGAGCAGTACTTC. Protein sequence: CSVEKGRGGNEQYF.

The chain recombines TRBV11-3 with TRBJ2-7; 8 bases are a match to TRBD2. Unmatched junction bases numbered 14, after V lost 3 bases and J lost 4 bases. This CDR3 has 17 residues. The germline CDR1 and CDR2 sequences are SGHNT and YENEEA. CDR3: CASSLPAGGRRDYEQYF. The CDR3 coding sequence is TGTGCCAGCAGCTTGCCCGCGGGGGGCCGGAGGGATTACGAGCAGTACTTC.

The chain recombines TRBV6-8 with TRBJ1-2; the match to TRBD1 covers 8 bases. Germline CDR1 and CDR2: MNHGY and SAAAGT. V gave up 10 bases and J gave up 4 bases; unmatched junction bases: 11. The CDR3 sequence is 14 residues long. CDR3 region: CAISDRGEGYGYTF. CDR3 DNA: TGTGCCATCAGCGACAGGGGAGAGGGCTATGGCTACACCTTC.

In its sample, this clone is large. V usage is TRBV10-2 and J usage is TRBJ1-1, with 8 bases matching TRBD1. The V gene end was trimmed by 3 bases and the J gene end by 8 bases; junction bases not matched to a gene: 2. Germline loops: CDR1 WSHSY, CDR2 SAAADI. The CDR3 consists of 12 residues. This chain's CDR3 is CASSEGDREAFF. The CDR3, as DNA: TGCGCCAGCAGTGARGGGGACAGGGAAGCTTTCTTT.

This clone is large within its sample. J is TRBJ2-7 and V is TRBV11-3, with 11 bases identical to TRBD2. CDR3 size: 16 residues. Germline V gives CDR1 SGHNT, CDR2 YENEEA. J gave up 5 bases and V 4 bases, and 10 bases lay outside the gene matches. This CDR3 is CASSSSRLAGSNEQYF. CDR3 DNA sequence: TGTGCCAGCAGCTCCAGCCGACTAGCGGGGTCCAACGAGCAGTACTTC. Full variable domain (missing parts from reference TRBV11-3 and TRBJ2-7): EAGVVQSPRYKIIEKKQPVAFWCNPISGHNTLYWYLQNLGQGPELLIRYENEEAVDDSQLPKDRFSAERLKGVDSTLKIQPAELGDSAVYLCASSSSRLAGSNEQYFGPGTRLTVT.

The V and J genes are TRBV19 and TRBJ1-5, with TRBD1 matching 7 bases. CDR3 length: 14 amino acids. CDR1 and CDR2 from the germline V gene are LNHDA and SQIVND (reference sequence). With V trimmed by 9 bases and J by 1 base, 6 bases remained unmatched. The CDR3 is CASKQGSSNQPQHF. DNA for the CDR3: TGTGCCAGCAAACAGGGGTCGAGCAATCAGCCCCAGCATTTT.

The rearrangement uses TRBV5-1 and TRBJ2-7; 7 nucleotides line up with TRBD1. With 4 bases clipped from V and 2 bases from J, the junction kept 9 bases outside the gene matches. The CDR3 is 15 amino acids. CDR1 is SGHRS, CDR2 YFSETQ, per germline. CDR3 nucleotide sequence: TGCGCCAGCAGCCCGAGGACAGGCTCAACCTACGAGCAGTACTTC. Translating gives CASSPRTGSTYEQYF.

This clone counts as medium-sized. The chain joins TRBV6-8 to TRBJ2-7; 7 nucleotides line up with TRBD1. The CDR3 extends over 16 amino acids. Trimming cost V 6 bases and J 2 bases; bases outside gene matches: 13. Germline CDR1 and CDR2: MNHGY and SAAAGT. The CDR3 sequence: CASSPNGTGVAYEQYF. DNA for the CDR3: TGTGCCAGCAGCCCGAACGGTACAGGGGTGGCCTACGAGCAGTACTTC.

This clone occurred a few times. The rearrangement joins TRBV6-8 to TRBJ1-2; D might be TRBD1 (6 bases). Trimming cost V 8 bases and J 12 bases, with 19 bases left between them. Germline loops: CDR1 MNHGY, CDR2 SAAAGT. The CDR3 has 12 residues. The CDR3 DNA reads TGTGCCAGCTGCGGGGGGGGCCCTGTGAACACCTTC. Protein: CASCGGGPVNTF.

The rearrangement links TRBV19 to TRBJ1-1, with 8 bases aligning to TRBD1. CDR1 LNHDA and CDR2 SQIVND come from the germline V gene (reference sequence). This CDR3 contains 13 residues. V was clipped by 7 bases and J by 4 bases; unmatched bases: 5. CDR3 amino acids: CASIRTGSTEAFF. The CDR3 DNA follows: TGTGCCAGTATTAGGACAGGGTCCACTGAAGCTTTCTTT.

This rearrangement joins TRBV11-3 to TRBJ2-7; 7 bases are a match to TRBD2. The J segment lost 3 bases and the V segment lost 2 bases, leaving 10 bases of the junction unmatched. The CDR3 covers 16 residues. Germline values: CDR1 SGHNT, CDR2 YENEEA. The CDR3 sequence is CASSLTGRTGGYEQYF. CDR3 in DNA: TGTGCCAGCAGCTTAACGGGCCGGACGGGAGGCTACGAGCAGTACTTC. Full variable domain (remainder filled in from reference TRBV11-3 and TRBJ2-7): EAGVVQSPRYKIIEKKQPVAFWCNPISGHNTLYWYLQNLGQGPELLIRYENEEAVDDSQLPKDRFSAERLKGVDSTLKIQPAELGDSAVYLCASSLTGRTGGYEQYFGPGTRLTVT.

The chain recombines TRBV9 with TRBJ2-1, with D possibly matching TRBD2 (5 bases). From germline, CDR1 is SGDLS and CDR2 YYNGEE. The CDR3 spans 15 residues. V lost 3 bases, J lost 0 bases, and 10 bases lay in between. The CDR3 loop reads CASSEAASSYNEQFF. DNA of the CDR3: TGTGCCAGCAGCGAAGCGGCCAGCTCCTACAATGAGCAGTTCTTC.

The CDR3 sequence: CASSPGTDYGYTF. The CDR3 DNA sequence: TGTGCCAGCAGCCCGGGGACAGACTATGGCTACACCTTC. The chain employs TRBV9 and TRBJ1-2; 7 positions match TRBD1. The germline gives CDR1 SGDLS, CDR2 YYNGEE. The trim removed 4 bases at V and 3 bases at J, leaving 3 bases unmatched. CDR3 length: 13 residues.

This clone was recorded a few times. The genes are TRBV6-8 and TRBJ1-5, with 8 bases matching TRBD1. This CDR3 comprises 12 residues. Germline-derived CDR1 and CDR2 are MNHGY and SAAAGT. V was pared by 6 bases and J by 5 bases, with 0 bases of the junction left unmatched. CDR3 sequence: CASRQGDQPQHF. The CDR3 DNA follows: TGTGCCAGCAGACAGGGGGATCAGCCCCAGCATTTT.

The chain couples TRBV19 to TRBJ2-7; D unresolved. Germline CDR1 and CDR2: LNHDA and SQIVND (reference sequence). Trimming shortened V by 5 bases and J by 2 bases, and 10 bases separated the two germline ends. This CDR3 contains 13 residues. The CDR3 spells CASSSVIAYEQYF. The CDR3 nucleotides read TGTGCCAGTAGTTCCGTGATCGCCTACGAGCAGTACTTC.

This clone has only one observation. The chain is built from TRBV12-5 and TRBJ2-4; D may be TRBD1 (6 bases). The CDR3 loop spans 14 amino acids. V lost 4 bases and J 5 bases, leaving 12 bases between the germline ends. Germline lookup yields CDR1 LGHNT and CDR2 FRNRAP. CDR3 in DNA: TGTGCTAGTGGTTGGGGGCAGGGGCAAAACATTCAGTACTTC. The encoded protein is CASGWGQGQNIQYF.

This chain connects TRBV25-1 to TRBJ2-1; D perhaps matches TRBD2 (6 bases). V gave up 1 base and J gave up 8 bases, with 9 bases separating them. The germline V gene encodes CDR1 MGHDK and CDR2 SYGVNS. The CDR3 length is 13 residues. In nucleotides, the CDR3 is TGTGCCAGCAGTGAATGGGGAGGCGATGAGCAGTTCTTC. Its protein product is CASSEWGGDEQFF.

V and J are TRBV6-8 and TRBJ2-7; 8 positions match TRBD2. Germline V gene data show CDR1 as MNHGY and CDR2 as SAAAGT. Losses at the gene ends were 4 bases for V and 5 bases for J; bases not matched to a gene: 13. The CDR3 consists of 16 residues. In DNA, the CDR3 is TGTGCCAGCAGTTCCCGCGGGGGGCCCTTGGGGAACGAGCAGTACTTC. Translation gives CASSSRGGPLGNEQYF.

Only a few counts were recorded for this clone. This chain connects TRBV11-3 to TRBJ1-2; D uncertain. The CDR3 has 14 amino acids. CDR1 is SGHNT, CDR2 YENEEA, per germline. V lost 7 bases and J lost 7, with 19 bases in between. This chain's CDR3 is CASTSSNGVGGYTF. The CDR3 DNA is TGTGCCAGCACCTCCTCCAATGGGGTTGGTGGCTACACCTTC.

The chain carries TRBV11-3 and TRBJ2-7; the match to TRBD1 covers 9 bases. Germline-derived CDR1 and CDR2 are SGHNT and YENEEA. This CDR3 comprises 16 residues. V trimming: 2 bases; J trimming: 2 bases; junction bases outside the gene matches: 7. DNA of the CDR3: TGTGCCAGCAGCTTATCCCATGGGACAGGGACCTACGAGCAGTACTTC. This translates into CASSLSHGTGTYEQYF. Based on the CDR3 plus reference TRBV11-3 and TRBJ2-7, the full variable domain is EAGVVQSPRYKIIEKKQPVAFWCNPISGHNTLYWYLQNLGQGPELLIRYENEEAVDDSQLPKDRFSAERLKGVDSTLKIQPAELGDSAVYLCASSLSHGTGTYEQYFGPGTRLTVT.

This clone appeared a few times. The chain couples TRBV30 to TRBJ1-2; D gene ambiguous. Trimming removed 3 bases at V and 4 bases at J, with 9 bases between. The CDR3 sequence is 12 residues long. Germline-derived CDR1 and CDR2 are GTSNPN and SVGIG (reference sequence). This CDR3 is CAWSPGFYGYTF. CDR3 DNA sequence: TGTGCCTGGAGCCCTGGGTTCTATGGCTACACCTTC.

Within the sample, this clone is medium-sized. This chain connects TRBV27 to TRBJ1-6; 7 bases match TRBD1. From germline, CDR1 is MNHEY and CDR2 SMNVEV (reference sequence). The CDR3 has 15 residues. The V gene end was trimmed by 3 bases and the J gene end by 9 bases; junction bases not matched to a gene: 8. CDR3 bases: TGTGCCAGCAGTTTCCAGGGACAGAATGGTTCACCCCTCCACTTT. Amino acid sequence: CASSFQGQNGSPLHF.

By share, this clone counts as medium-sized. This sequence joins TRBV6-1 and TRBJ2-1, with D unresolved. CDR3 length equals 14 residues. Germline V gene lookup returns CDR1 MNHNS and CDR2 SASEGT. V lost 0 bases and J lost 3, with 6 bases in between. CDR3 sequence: CASSEAGDYNEQFF. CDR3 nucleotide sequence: TGTGCCAGCAGTGAAGCGGGCGACTACAATGAGCAGTTCTTC.